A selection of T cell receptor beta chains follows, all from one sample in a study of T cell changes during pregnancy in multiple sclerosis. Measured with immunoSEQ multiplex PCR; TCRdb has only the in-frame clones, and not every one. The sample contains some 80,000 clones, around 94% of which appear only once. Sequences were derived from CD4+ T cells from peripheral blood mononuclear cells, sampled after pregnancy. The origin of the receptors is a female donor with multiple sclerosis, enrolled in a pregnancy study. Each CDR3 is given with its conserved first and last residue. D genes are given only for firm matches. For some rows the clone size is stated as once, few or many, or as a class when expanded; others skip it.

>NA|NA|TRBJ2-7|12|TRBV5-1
TGCGCCAGCAGCTTTACAGGGTACGAGCAGTACTTC
CASSFTGYEQYF
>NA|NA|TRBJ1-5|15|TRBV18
TGTGCCAGCTCACCACAAGGCCAGACATATCAGCCCCAGCATTTT
CASSPQGQTYQPQHF
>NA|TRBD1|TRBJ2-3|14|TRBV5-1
TGCGCCAGCAGTGGGACAGGGCCCACAGATACGCAGTATTTT
CASSGTGPTDTQYF
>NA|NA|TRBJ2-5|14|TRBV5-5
TGTGCCAGCAGCTTGTTGCAGGCCCAAGAGACCCAGTACTTC
CASSLLQAQETQYF
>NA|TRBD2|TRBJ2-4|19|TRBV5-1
TGCGCCAGCAGCAACCTACTAGCGGGAGGACCCTTAGCCAAAAACATTCAGTACTTC
CASSNLLAGGPLAKNIQYF
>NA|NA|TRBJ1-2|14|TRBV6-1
TGTGCCAGCAGTGAGGGGCCAAGGCTTTATGGCTACACCTTC
CASSEGPRLYGYTF
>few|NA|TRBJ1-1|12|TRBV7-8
TGTGCCAGCAGCTTATGGGCGACTGAAGCTTTCTTT
CASSLWATEAFF
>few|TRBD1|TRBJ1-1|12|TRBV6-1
TGTGCCAGCACCCGGGACAGGGATCAAGCTTTCTTT
CASTRDRDQAFF
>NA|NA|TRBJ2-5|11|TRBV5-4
TGTGCCAGCAGTTATCAAGAGACCCAGTACTTC
CASSYQETQYF
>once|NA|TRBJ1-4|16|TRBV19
TGTGCCAGTAGTATCCCGGGGGGGCGCGGGTTTGAAAAACTGTTTTTT
CASSIPGGRGFEKLFF
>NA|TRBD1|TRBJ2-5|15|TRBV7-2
TGTGCCAGCAGCTCTGGACAGGGGGGACAGGAGACCCAGTACTTC
CASSSGQGGQETQYF
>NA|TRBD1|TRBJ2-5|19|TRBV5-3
TGTGCCAGAAGGGCTAAACGACGGGACAGCTCTTCTCGGCAAGAGACCCAGTACTTC
CARRAKRRDSSSRQETQYF
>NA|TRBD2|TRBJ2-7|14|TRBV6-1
TGTGCCAGCAGAGCTTCAGGACTAGGCTACGAGCAGTACTTC
CASRASGLGYEQYF
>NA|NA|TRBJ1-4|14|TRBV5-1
TGCGCCAGCAGCTTGGGAGGAACTAATGAAAAACTGTTTTTT
CASSLGGTNEKLFF
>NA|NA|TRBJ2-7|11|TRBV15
TGTGCCACCAGTCGAAGGGGGGAGCAGTACTTC
CATSRRGEQYF
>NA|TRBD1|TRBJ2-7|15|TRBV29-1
TGCAGCGTTGGGGATTACGGGACAGGGAAAATGGAGCAGTACTTC
CSVGDYGTGKMEQYF
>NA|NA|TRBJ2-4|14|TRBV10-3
TGTGCCATCAGTGAGGGGGAGTTGGAAAACATTCAGTACTTC
CAISEGELENIQYF
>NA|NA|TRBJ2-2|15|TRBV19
TGTGCCAGTTCTTACTCCCCCGAGGTCACCGGGGAGCTGTTTTTT
CASSYSPEVTGELFF
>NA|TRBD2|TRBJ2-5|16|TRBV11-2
TGTGCCAGCAGCTTAGATCTAAGCGGGAGGGGGGAGACCCAGTACTTC
CASSLDLSGRGETQYF
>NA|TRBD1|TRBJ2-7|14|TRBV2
TGTGCCGGCAGATACAGGGGGACAGACTACGAGCAGTACTTC
CAGRYRGTDYEQYF
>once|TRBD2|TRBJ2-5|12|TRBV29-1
TGCAGCGTTGGGACTAGCGGAGAGACCCAGTACTTC
CSVGTSGETQYF
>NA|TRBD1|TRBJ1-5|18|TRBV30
TGTGCCTGGAGTGTAGATCGGACAGGGTTCGCTTCCAATCAGCCCCAGCATTTT
CAWSVDRTGFASNQPQHF
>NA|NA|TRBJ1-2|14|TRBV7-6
TGTGCCAGCAGCTTAGGGGGCGAGGACTATGGCTACACCTTC
CASSLGGEDYGYTF
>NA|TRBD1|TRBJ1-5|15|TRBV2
TGTGCCAGCAGTTCCAACAGGGGTAGCAATCAGCCCCAGCATTTT
CASSSNRGSNQPQHF
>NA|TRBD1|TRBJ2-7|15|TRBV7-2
TGTGCCAGCAACCCTGGAGACAGGGTGAGCTACGAGCAGTACTTC
CASNPGDRVSYEQYF
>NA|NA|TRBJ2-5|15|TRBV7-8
TGTGCCAGCAGCCCGCTCGTAAATAAGAGAGAGACCCAGTACTTC
CASSPLVNKRETQYF
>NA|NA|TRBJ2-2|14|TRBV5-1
TGCGCCAGCAGCCCCCCAAAGAACACCGGGGAGCTGTTTTTT
CASSPPKNTGELFF
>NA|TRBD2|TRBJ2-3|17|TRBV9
TGTGCCAGCAGCGTAGAAACGGGGACTATCAGCACAGATACGCAGTATTTT
CASSVETGTISTDTQYF
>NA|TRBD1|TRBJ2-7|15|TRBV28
TGTGCCAGCAACCCCCCGGGACAGGGCTCCTACGAGCAGTACTTC
CASNPPGQGSYEQYF
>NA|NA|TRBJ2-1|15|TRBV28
TGTGCCAGCAGGGAAGCCGGGACACTCTACAATGAGCAGTTCTTC
CASREAGTLYNEQFF
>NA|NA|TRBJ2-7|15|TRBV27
TGTGCCAGCAGTTTCAGTGGCTCCATAACCTACGAGCAGTACTTC
CASSFSGSITYEQYF
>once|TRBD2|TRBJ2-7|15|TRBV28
TGTGCCAGCAGTCCCCGGCTAGCGGGAGTGTACGAGCAGTACTTC
CASSPRLAGVYEQYF
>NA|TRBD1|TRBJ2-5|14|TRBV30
TGTGCCTGGAGTGCTGGGACAGGGAAAGAGACCCAGTACTTC
CAWSAGTGKETQYF
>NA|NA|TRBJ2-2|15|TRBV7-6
TGTGCCAGCAGCTTATTGGCACAGAACACCGGGGAGCTGTTTTTT
CASSLLAQNTGELFF
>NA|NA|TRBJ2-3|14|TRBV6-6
TGTGCCAGCAGTTATGGACAGTACACAGATACGCAGTATTTT
CASSYGQYTDTQYF
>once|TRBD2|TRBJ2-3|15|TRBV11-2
TGTGCCAGCAGCTTAGATCGCGGGGGAACAGATACGCAGTATTTT
CASSLDRGGTDTQYF
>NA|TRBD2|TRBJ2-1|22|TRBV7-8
TGTGCCAGCAGCTTAGGGCCCCTTGATTTACGGGGCGGGAGGTTCCCCTACAATGAGCAGTTCTTC
CASSLGPLDLRGGRFPYNEQFF
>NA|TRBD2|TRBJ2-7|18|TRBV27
TGTGCCAGCAAAGGGTTGGGGCTAGCGGGAGGCCTACCCTACGAGCAGTACTTC
CASKGLGLAGGLPYEQYF
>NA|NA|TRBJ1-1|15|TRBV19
TGTGCCAGTAGCCTTGGGACCGCGGGGACCACTGAAGCTTTCTTT
CASSLGTAGTTEAFF
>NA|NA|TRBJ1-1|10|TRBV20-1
TGCAGTGCTATCCCAGGGGAATACTTCTTT
CSAIPGEYFF
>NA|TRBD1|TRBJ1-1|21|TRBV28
TGTGCCAGCAGTTTCGTAGGAGGGGGGCTCGGACAGGGTTGGAAGGACACTGAAGCTTTCTTT
CASSFVGGGLGQGWKDTEAFF
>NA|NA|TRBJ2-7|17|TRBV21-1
TGTGCCAGCAGAAATGCTAGCCTAGCGGGAGCCAAGTACGAGCAGTACTTC
CASRNASLAGAKYEQYF
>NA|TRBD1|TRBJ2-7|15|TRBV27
TGTGCCAGCAGTTCTCCGGGACAGACCTACTACGAGCAGTACTTC
CASSSPGQTYYEQYF
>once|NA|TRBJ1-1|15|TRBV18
TGTGCCAGCTCACCGGGAGGGATGGGGAACACTGAAGCTTTCTTT
CASSPGGMGNTEAFF
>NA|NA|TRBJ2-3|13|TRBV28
TGTGCCAGCAGTTTTATGAGCACAGATACGCAGTATTTT
CASSFMSTDTQYF
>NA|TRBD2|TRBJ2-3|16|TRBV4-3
TGCGCCAGCAGCCAGGCCAGCGGGAGCCGCACAGATACGCAGTATTTT
CASSQASGSRTDTQYF
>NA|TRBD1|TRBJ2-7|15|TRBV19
TGTGCCAGTTCGTCGAAAGGGACAGGTCTCTCCGAGCAGTACTTC
CASSSKGTGLSEQYF
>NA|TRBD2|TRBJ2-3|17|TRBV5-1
TGCGCCAGCAGCTTGAGTTTAGAGACTAGCGGCACAGATACGCAGTATTTT
CASSLSLETSGTDTQYF
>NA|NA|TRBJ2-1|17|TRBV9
TGTGCCAGCAGCGTAGATCCCCACGGGGATTTTCACAATGAGCAGTTCTTC
CASSVDPHGDFHNEQFF
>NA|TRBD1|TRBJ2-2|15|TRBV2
TGTGCCAGCAGTAGACAGGGTTATAACACCGGGGAGCTGTTTTTT
CASSRQGYNTGELFF
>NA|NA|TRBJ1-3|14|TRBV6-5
TGTGCCAGCAGTTCCCATCATCCTGGAAACACCATATATTTT
CASSSHHPGNTIYF
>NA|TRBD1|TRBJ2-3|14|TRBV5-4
TGTGCCAGCAGCGCGGGACAGGGGGCAGATACGCAGTATTTT
CASSAGQGADTQYF
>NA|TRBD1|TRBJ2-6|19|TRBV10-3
TGTGCCATCAGTGGACAGGGCATTCATAACCCATCTGGGGCCAACGTCCTGACTTTC
CAISGQGIHNPSGANVLTF